A single sample gave rise to the 9 T cell receptor beta chains below, sequenced in a study of T-cell memory formation after mild COVID-19. A single record per CDR3 protein comes from TCRdb applying MiXCR to the 5' RACE reads. The table has some 86,000 distinct CDR3 sequences, roughly 23% seen once; the top ten hold roughly 39%. Sequences were obtained from PBMCs or a T cell subset sorted from them (not recorded which). The origin of the receptors is a man younger than 30 who had mild COVID-19 (a few samples of this study predate the infection). Cell type and time point are not known.

This sequence joins TRBV25-1 and TRBJ2-6; 9 nucleotides line up with TRBD1. Losses at the gene ends were 3 bases for V and 0 bases for J; bases not matched to a gene: 6. This CDR3 has 18 residues. Germline CDR1 and CDR2: MGHDK and SYGVNS. In DNA, the CDR3 is TGTGCCAGCAGTGATTCCGGACAGGGGATCTCTGGGGCCAACGTCCTGACTTTC. It yields the protein CASSDSGQGISGANVLTF. The full variable domain, in which reference TRBV25-1 and TRBJ2-6 provide the parts outside the CDR3, is EADIYQTPRYLVIGTGKKITLECSQTMGHDKMYWYQQDPGMELHLIHYSYGVNSTEKGDLSSESTVSRIRTEHFPLTLESARPSHTSQYLCASSDSGQGISGANVLTFGAGSRLTVL.

This clonotype appeared a few times. The chain couples TRBV24-1 to TRBJ2-2, with TRBD1 matching 10 bases. Germline trimming cut 4 bases from V and 7 bases from J; bases unmatched to any gene: 5. CDR3 size: 15 residues. CDR1 is KGHDR and CDR2 is SFDVKD in the germline V gene. This CDR3 reads CATSEPGQGIGELFF. CDR3 sequence (DNA): TGTGCCACCAGTGAGCCGGGACAGGGGATCGGGGAGCTGTTTTTT.

This clonotype was found many times. The chain is built from TRBV7-9 and TRBJ2-6; the D gene is possibly TRBD1 (6 bases). With 9 bases removed from V and 0 bases from J, the gap between germline ends came to 6 bases. The CDR3 totals 13 residues. CDR1 and CDR2 from the germline V gene are SEHNR and FQNEAQ (reference sequence). CDR3 bases: TGTGCCAGACAGGGCTCTGGGGCCAACGTCCTGACTTTC. Amino acid sequence: CARQGSGANVLTF.

This clonotype was seen a handful of times. The chain uses TRBV4-3 and TRBJ2-7, with TRBD1 matching 8 bases. Germline CDR1 and CDR2: LGHNA and YSLEER. The CDR3 has 16 amino acids. After removal of 0 bases from V and 2 bases from J, the junction contained 6 bases not matched to a gene. The CDR3 bases are TGCGCCAGCAGCCAAGATAGGCAGGGGGCCACCTACGAGCAGTACTTC. Translation gives CASSQDRQGATYEQYF.

This chain links TRBV4-1 with TRBJ1-2, with D uncertain. The CDR3 covers 14 residues. V dropped 3 bases and J dropped 8 bases, with 16 bases sitting between them. CDR1 and CDR2 from the germline V gene are MGHRA and YSYEKL. In DNA form, the CDR3 reads TGCGCCAGCAGCCAGCTTGTTAAGGGTTGGGGCTACACCTTC. This translates into CASSQLVKGWGYTF.

The chain is built from TRBV2 and TRBJ2-1, with D unresolved. V gave up 4 bases and J gave up 5 bases, with 15 bases separating them. In germline, CDR1 is SNHLY, CDR2 FYNNEI. The CDR3 spans 15 residues. CDR3 in DNA: TGTGCCAGCAGTGGGACCGCCATAGTGGACAATGAGCAGTTCTTC. Amino acid sequence: CASSGTAIVDNEQFF.

The chain is built from TRBV12-3 or TRBV12-4 and TRBJ2-6; no firm D call. The V and J ends lost 8 bases and 0 bases respectively, with 2 bases between them. The CDR3 totals 12 residues. CDR3: CASYSGANVLTF. The DNA for the CDR3 is TGTGCCAGCTACTCTGGGGCCAACGTCCTGACTTTC.

The J gene is TRBJ2-2, the V gene TRBV5-4; a possible D gene is TRBD2 (6 bases). The CDR3 runs 16 residues. Germline V CDR1 and CDR2: SGHNT, YYREEE (reference sequence). Trimming left V 4 bases short and J 4 bases short, with 17 bases between. The CDR3 bases are TGTGCCAGCAGCACCAAGAGTAGCGGAAGCACCGGGGAGCTGTTTTTT. It encodes CASSTKSSGSTGELFF.

The chain is built from TRBV9 and TRBJ1-2; a possible D gene is TRBD1 (5 bases). The CDR3 spans 14 residues. CDR1 and CDR2 from the germline V gene are SGDLS and YYNGEE. The V end was cut by 0 bases, the J end by 4 bases, with 10 bases between. The CDR3 protein is CASSVGQTVYGYTF. The CDR3 bases are TGTGCCAGCAGCGTAGGACAGACCGTCTATGGCTACACCTTC.